These 24 T cell receptor beta chains were sequenced from one sample in a study of cytomegalovirus exposure and HLA in healthy donors. 60 Vbeta and 13 Jbeta primers were used in PCR. Assay: immunoSEQ multiplex PCR; the TCRdb copy retains only in-frame clones and omits some. The profile shows about 220,000 clones, 75% to 90% of them singletons. The sequencing sample was made of PBMCs. These receptors were collected from a boy aged 2 to 10 in good health and CMV-seronegative.

The gene calls are TRBV5-6 and TRBJ2-7, with TRBD1 identical over 8 bases. The CDR3 runs 13 residues. In germline, CDR1 is SGHDT, CDR2 YYEEEE. Germline trimming cut 4 bases from V and 2 bases from J; bases unmatched to any gene: 2. CDR3 in amino acids: CASSKDRAYEQYF. The DNA for the CDR3 is TGTGCCAGCAGCAAGGACAGGGCCTACGAGCAGTACTTC.

This clone has only a few counts. This rearrangement joins TRBV6-6 to TRBJ1-1, with TRBD1 identical over 10 bases. The CDR3 is 14 residues long. The J segment lost 7 bases and the V segment lost 7 bases, leaving 9 bases of the junction unmatched. CDR1 and CDR2 from the germline V gene are MNHNY and SVGAGI (reference sequence). CDR3 bases: TGTGCCAGCACCGAGGGACAGGGGAGGGGTGAAGCTTTCTTT. The encoded protein is CASTEGQGRGEAFF.

V is TRBV5-1 and J is TRBJ2-2; 8 bases line up with TRBD1. The CDR3 is made up of 18 amino acids. Losses at the gene ends were 2 bases for V and 0 bases for J; bases not matched to a gene: 9. Looked up from germline, CDR1 is SGHRS and CDR2 is YFSETQ. The CDR3 DNA follows: TGCGCCAGCAGCTTCCCCTTACTGACAGGGGCGAACACCGGGGAGCTGTTTTTT. It specifies CASSFPLLTGANTGELFF.

CDR3 amino acids: CASSQLGLEQYF. The CDR3, as DNA: TGTGCCAGCAGCCAACTGGGGCTCGAGCAGTACTTC. The rearrangement uses TRBV14 and TRBJ2-7; perhaps TRBD1 as D (5 bases). The V end lost 2 bases, the J end lost 6 bases, and 8 bases lay between the germline ends. The CDR3 has 12 residues. The germline V gene has CDR1 SGHDN and CDR2 FVKESK.

This chain joins TRBV7-2 and TRBJ2-3; the match to TRBD2 covers 8 bases. J was trimmed by 3 bases and V by 2 bases; bases with no gene match: 7. CDR3 length: 16 residues. Germline V gives CDR1 SGHTA, CDR2 FQGNSA. The CDR3: CASSLNGRAGTDTQYF. The DNA of the CDR3 is TGTGCCAGCAGCTTAAACGGGAGGGCCGGAACAGATACGCAGTATTTT. The full variable domain, in which reference TRBV7-2 and TRBJ2-3 provide the parts outside the CDR3, is GAGVSQSPSNKVTEKGKDVELRCDPISGHTALYWYRQSLGQGLEFLIYFQGNSAPDKSGLPSDRFSAERTGGSVSTLTIQRTQQEDSAVYLCASSLNGRAGTDTQYFGPGTRLTVL.

The chain employs TRBV30 and TRBJ2-5; 15 bases map to TRBD2. Germline V lookup: CDR1 GTSNPN, CDR2 SVGIG (reference sequence). After removal of 0 bases from V and 2 bases from J, the junction contained 4 bases not matched to a gene. The CDR3 runs to 17 residues. CDR3 DNA sequence: TGTGCCTGGAGTGTACTCGGACTAGCGGGGGGGCAAGAGACCCAGTACTTC. Translation gives CAWSVLGLAGGQETQYF.

This clone was seen a single time. The chain employs TRBV9 and TRBJ1-2; TRBD1 aligns across 11 bases. The V gene end was trimmed by 4 bases and the J gene end by 3 bases; junction bases not matched to a gene: 5. The CDR3 contains 15 residues. CDR1 and CDR2 (germline): SGDLS, YYNGEE. The chain's CDR3 is CASSPGQGADYGYTF. For the CDR3, the DNA is TGTGCCAGCAGCCCCGGACAGGGGGCGGACTATGGCTACACCTTC.

This chain links TRBV27 with TRBJ2-1, with 13 bases matching TRBD2. CDR3 length equals 15 residues. Germline V gives CDR1 MNHEY, CDR2 SMNVEV (reference sequence). V dropped 5 bases and J dropped 6; count of bases not matched to a gene: 4. CDR3 nucleotide sequence: TGTGCCAGCAGTGTGGGGACTAGCGGGACCAATGAGCAGTTCTTC. Translating gives CASSVGTSGTNEQFF.

The V call is TRBV30, the J call TRBJ2-1; 11 bases are shared with TRBD1. J was trimmed by 3 bases and V by 3 bases; bases with no gene match: 4. Looked up from germline, CDR1 is GTSNPN and CDR2 is SVGIG (reference sequence). CDR3 length: 15 residues. The CDR3 DNA reads TGTGCCTGGAGGCCCGGGACAGGGGGCTACAATGAGCAGTTCTTC. It codes for CAWRPGTGGYNEQFF.

The CDR3 here is CASSQDQPGTHSEEQFF. CDR3 bases: TGTGCCAGCAGCCAAGATCAGCCGGGAACCCATTCGGAAGAGCAGTTCTTC. This chain connects TRBV14 to TRBJ2-1; perhaps TRBD2 as D (5 bases). Germline CDR1 SGHDN, CDR2 FVKESK. This CDR3 has 17 amino acids. The germline V and J ends were trimmed by 0 bases and 10 bases, with 22 bases remaining between them.

The V gene is TRBV18, the J gene TRBJ1-1; no firm D call. Looked up from germline, CDR1 is KGHSH and CDR2 is LQKENI. The V end lost 4 bases, the J end lost 5 bases, and 8 bases lay between the germline ends. CDR3 size: 12 residues. CDR3 DNA: TGTGCCAGCTCACAGGAGAGGACTGAAGCTTTCTTT. Amino acids: CASSQERTEAFF.

The CDR3 region is CASSVGTGAGQPQHF. Here the CDR3 DNA reads TGTGCCAGCAGTGTTGGGACAGGGGCCGGACAGCCCCAGCATTTT. The gene calls are TRBV2 and TRBJ1-5; 10 bases agree with TRBD1. Unmatched junction bases numbered 7, after V lost 4 bases and J lost 7 bases. Looked up from germline, CDR1 is SNHLY and CDR2 is FYNNEI. The CDR3 consists of 15 residues.

This chain links TRBV5-1 with TRBJ2-1, with D possibly matching TRBD2 (6 bases). This CDR3 has 15 amino acids. Trimming left V 8 bases short and J 3 bases short, with 18 bases between. Looked up from germline, CDR1 is SGHRS and CDR2 is YFSETQ. The CDR3 DNA follows: TGCGCCAGTGGCCGGGGCGGAGGGAGCTACAATGAGCAGTTCTTC. Amino acids: CASGRGGGSYNEQFF.

The chain uses TRBV5-1 and TRBJ2-1; unclear D gene. The CDR3 is 13 residues long. The V end lost 5 bases, the J end lost 5 bases, and 11 bases lay between the germline ends. Germline V CDR1 and CDR2: SGHRS, YFSETQ. The CDR3 nucleotides read TGCGCCAGCAGTAGAACTATAAACAATGAGCAGTTCTTC. It specifies CASSRTINNEQFF.

The V and J genes are TRBV30 and TRBJ1-1, with 8 positions matching TRBD1. The CDR3 is 15 amino acids. The germline CDR1 and CDR2 sequences are GTSNPN and SVGIG (reference sequence). After removal of 2 bases from V and 6 bases from J, the junction contained 11 bases not matched to a gene. In DNA, the CDR3 is TGTGCCTGGAGTCCTACAGGGGGTCTTATCGCTGAAGCTTTCTTT. Translated, it gives CAWSPTGGLIAEAFF.

The chain couples TRBV5-1 to TRBJ1-2, with D unclear. The CDR3 has 13 amino acids. V shed 0 bases and J shed 8 bases, with 11 bases lying between them. Looked up from germline, CDR1 is SGHRS and CDR2 is YFSETQ. In DNA form, the CDR3 reads TGCGCCAGCAGCTTGGCGGGAGCTGAGGGCTACACCTTC. Its translation: CASSLAGAEGYTF.

The chain links TRBV18 to TRBJ1-1; 7 nucleotides line up with TRBD1. This CDR3 spans 16 amino acids. The J segment lost 4 bases and the V segment lost 2 bases, leaving 10 bases of the junction unmatched. Per the germline V gene, CDR1 is KGHSH and CDR2 is LQKENI. CDR3 in DNA: TGTGCCAGCTCACCAGGACAGGCTGTCGGCGGCACTGAAGCTTTCTTT. Its protein is CASSPGQAVGGTEAFF.

This rearrangement joins TRBV6-1 to TRBJ2-2, with TRBD2 identical over 11 bases. Trimming at V came to 4 bases and at J to 1 base, leaving 2 bases not matched to a gene. CDR1 is MNHNS, CDR2 SASEGT, per germline. The CDR3 loop spans 16 amino acids. Written as DNA, the CDR3 is TGTGCCAGCAGTGCCGGACTAGCGGGGAACACCGGGGAGCTGTTTTTT. Translating it yields CASSAGLAGNTGELFF.

V and J are TRBV19 and TRBJ1-1, with D possibly TRBD1 on 5 matching bases. The V gene lost 4 bases and the J gene lost 1 base, with 7 bases spanning the gap. The CDR3 runs to 13 residues. Per germline, CDR1 LNHDA and CDR2 SQIVND (reference sequence). The CDR3 nucleotides read TGTGCCAGTAGTAGGGGCCAGAACACTGAAGCTTTCTTT. This encodes CASSRGQNTEAFF.

The chain couples TRBV6-5 to TRBJ2-3; 7 positions match TRBD1. The CDR3 loop spans 14 amino acids. Per the germline V gene, CDR1 is MNHEY and CDR2 is SVGAGI. V shed 8 bases, J shed 5 bases, and the junction held 10 bases outside the gene matches. The CDR3 loop reads CASGNDRARDTQYF. CDR3 DNA: TGTGCCAGCGGTAACGACAGGGCGAGAGATACGCAGTATTTT.

This chain links TRBV29-1 with TRBJ2-5; D is unresolved. The CDR3 length is 12 residues. Trimming removed 4 bases from V and 0 bases from J, with 6 bases in between. Per germline, CDR1 SQVTM and CDR2 ANQGSEA. The chain's CDR3 is CSVVQHQETQYF. CDR3 nucleotides: TGCAGCGTTGTACAGCACCAAGAGACCCAGTACTTC.

The rearrangement joins TRBV5-3 to TRBJ1-5; no definite D call. TRBV5-3 is noted as an ORF with a role that remains uncertain. Trimming cost V 2 bases and J 1 base, with 16 bases left between them. The CDR3 contains 17 residues. The CDR3 DNA reads as TGTGCCAGAAGCTTCGGACTGGGTATCTTAAGCAATCAGCCCCAGCATTTT. It encodes CARSFGLGILSNQPQHF.

The rearrangement joins TRBV6-4 to TRBJ1-1, with 9 bases matching TRBD1. CDR1 MRHNA and CDR2 SNTAGT come from the germline V gene. The CDR3 extends over 14 amino acids. The J segment lost 7 bases and the V segment lost 0 bases, leaving 3 bases of the junction unmatched. DNA for the CDR3: TGTGCCAGCAGTGACTCCGACAGGGGGGTTGAAGCTTTCTTT. Translated: CASSDSDRGVEAFF.

The chain uses TRBV6-1 and TRBJ2-7, with 10 bases fitting TRBD2. The CDR3 sequence is 14 residues long. Germline V gene lookup returns CDR1 MNHNS and CDR2 SASEGT. V shed 1 base and J 3 bases; nucleotides not matched to a gene: 0. The CDR3 DNA reads as TGTGCCAGCAGTGAAGGGACTAGCGGCTACGAGCAGTACTTC. This gives the protein CASSEGTSGYEQYF.